The 10 T cell receptor beta chains below come from one sample, sequenced in a study of shared clonotypes between healthy human individuals. Repertoires were generated with immunoSEQ multiplex PCR, while TCRdb's copy carries only in-frame clones and drops some. The sample carries 2 million to 2.5 million clones, approximately 95% recorded once. The sequenced material came from naive CD4+ T cells from PBMCs. Subset: CD45RA+ positively selected. Receptor source: a man between 18 and 29 years old in good health. Some clones in this sample may be carry-over from other donors' samples.

The chain has TRBV18 and TRBJ1-2; 8 bases match TRBD1. The CDR3 runs to 13 residues. With V trimmed by 3 bases and J by 6 bases, 3 bases remained unmatched. The germline V gene has CDR1 KGHSH and CDR2 LQKENI. CDR3 DNA: TGTGCCAGCTCACCGGGACAGGACAATGGCTACACCTTC. It translates to CASSPGQDNGYTF.

The sample holds one count of this clone. This rearrangement joins TRBV5-1 to TRBJ2-3, with 7 positions matching TRBD1. The CDR3 is 16 residues long. Germline CDR1 SGHRS, CDR2 YFSETQ. V shed 5 bases, J shed 5 bases, and the junction held 14 bases outside the gene matches. The CDR3 DNA reads TGCGCCAGCAGAGACGGGACAGCCGGGGCGGGAGATACGCAGTATTTT. Translating gives CASRDGTAGAGDTQYF.

The chain uses TRBV15 and TRBJ1-4; the match to TRBD1 covers 7 bases. The junction had 18 bases not matched to a gene; V was cut back by 1 base and J by 4 bases. The CDR3 covers 20 residues. Germline lookup yields CDR1 LNHNV and CDR2 YYDKDF (reference sequence). The CDR3 bases are TGTGCCACCAGCAGAGGAAACCGGGACAGCCTTCCAAGGGGTAATGAAAAACTGTTTTTT. Encoded protein: CATSRGNRDSLPRGNEKLFF.

Only one count was recorded for this clone. The chain uses TRBV5-5 and TRBJ2-2, with D hard to call. CDR1 is SGHKS and CDR2 is YYEKEE in the germline V gene (reference sequence). The CDR3 totals 16 residues. With 3 bases removed from V and 0 bases from J, the gap between germline ends came to 12 bases. For the CDR3, the DNA is TGTGCCAGCAGCTGGTTGGTGGGCGCGAACACCGGGGAGCTGTTTTTT. Protein product: CASSWLVGANTGELFF.

The chain joins TRBV7-9 to TRBJ2-6; unclear D gene. The CDR3 extends over 14 amino acids. V lost 7 bases and J 4 bases, leaving 11 bases between the germline ends. CDR1 and CDR2 (germline): SEHNR, FQNEAQ (reference sequence). The CDR3 sequence: CASTLGSGANVLTF. CDR3 bases: TGTGCCAGCACCTTGGGTTCCGGGGCCAACGTCCTGACTTTC.

The chain is built from TRBV6-6 and TRBJ2-1; D is possibly TRBD1 (7 bases). This CDR3 is 15 amino acids long. The V end was cut by 5 bases, the J end by 4 bases, with 15 bases between. Germline V gene data show CDR1 as MNHNY and CDR2 as SVGAGI (reference sequence). CDR3 in DNA: TGTGCCAGCAGTGCAGGGGGGAACATTTACAATGAGCAGTTCTTC. It yields the protein CASSAGGNIYNEQFF.

This clone has just a few counts. The rearrangement joins TRBV29-1 to TRBJ1-1; no clear D gene. Germline V gene data show CDR1 as SQVTM and CDR2 as ANQGSEA. V was pared by 2 bases and J by 6 bases, with 7 bases between. This CDR3 contains 11 residues. CDR3 sequence (DNA): TGCAGCGTTGAAACAGTACCTGAAGCTTTCTTT. Its protein is CSVETVPEAFF. The whole variable domain, filled in from reference TRBV29-1 and TRBJ1-1, reads SAVISQKPSRDICQRGTSLTIQCQVDSQVTMMFWYRQQPGQSLTLIATANQGSEATYESGFVIDKFPISRPNLTFSTLTVSNMSPEDSSIYLCSVETVPEAFFGQGTRLTVV.

The J gene is TRBJ2-1, the V gene TRBV19; D ambiguous. The CDR3 has 14 amino acids. Trimming removed 4 bases from V and 7 bases from J, with 14 bases in between. From germline, CDR1 is LNHDA and CDR2 SQIVND (reference sequence). In DNA, the CDR3 is TGTGCCAGTAGTAGATTGTATCGAGCAAATGAGCAGTTCTTC. It encodes CASSRLYRANEQFF.

This clone came up once. The junction departs from the called germline gene at one end, perhaps through a read error. This CDR3 is also generated by other DNA sequences in the sample. As DNA, the CDR3 is TGTGCCAGCAGTTTAGACAGGGGGACCTACAATGAGCAGTTCTTC. Translated, it gives CASSLDRGTYNEQFF. V gene TRBV7-2 combines with J gene TRBJ2-1; TRBD1 aligns across 9 bases. The CDR3 consists of 15 residues. Looked up from germline, CDR1 is SGHTA and CDR2 is FQGNSA.

About this clone: The identical CDR3 is also encoded by other nucleotide sequences in the sample. The V and J genes are TRBV5-6 and TRBJ2-1; D may be TRBD2 (6 bases). V lost 0 bases, J lost 0 bases, and 7 bases lay in between. Germline CDR1 and CDR2: SGHDT and YYEEEE. The CDR3 length is 15 residues. The CDR3 protein is CASSLDSGSYNEQFF. The CDR3 DNA is TGTGCCAGCAGCTTGGATAGCGGCTCCTACAATGAGCAGTTCTTC.